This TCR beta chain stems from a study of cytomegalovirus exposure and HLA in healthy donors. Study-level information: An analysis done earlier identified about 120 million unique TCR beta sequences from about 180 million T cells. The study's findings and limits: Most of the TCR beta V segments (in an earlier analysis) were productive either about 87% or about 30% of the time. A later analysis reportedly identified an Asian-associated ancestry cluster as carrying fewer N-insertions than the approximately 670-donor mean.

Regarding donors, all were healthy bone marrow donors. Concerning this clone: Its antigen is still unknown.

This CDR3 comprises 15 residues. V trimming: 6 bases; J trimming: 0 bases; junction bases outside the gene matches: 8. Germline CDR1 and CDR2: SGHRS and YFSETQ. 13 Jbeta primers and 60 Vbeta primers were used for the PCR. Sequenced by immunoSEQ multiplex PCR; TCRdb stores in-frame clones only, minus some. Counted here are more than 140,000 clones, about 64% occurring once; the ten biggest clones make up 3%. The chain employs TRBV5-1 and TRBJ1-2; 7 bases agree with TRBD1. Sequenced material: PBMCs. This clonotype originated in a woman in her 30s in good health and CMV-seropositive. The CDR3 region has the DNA TGCGCCAGCAAATACGGGACAGCAACTAACTATGGCTACACCTTC. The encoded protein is CASKYGTATNYGYTF.